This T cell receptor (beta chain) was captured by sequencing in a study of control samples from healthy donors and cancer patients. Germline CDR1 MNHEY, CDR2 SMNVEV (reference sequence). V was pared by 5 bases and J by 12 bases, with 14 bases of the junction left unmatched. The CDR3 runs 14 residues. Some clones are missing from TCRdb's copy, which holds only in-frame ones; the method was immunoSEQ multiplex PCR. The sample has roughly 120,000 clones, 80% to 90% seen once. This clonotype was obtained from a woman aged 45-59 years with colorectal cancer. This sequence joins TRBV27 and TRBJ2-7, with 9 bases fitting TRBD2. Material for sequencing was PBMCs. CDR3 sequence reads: CASSPPSSGGPWYF. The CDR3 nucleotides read TGTGCCAGCAGTCCCCCGAGTAGCGGGGGTCCGTGGTACTTC.